This T cell receptor beta chain was sequenced for a study of T cells in Graves' hyperthyroidism and ophthalmopathy. General study results and limits: Progression to ophthalmopathy was predicted a median of 6.5 months early.

The source material, RNA transcripts, was used to amplify TCR beta CDR3 regions. During a first-round RT-PCR of the TCR CDR3, the HTBI primer set was used. TCRdb independently ran MiXCR on the multiplex PCR reads; one entry per CDR3 protein. The sample records under 300,000 distinct CDR3 sequences, 13% being singletons. This clonotype was found a few times. Its matching antigen is unknown. This CDR3 is 15 amino acids long. The J segment lost 2 bases and the V segment lost 2 bases, leaving 3 bases of the junction unmatched. The V gene's germline CDR1 is SGDLS and CDR2 YYNGEE. What was sequenced was blood. The clonotype originates from a woman in her twenties or thirties with Graves' hyperthyroidism that later progressed to Graves' ophthalmopathy. The rearrangement uses TRBV9 and TRBJ2-5; 10 nucleotides align to TRBD2. CDR3 protein: CASSVTSGDQETQYF. The CDR3 region has the DNA TGTGCCAGCAGCGTTACTAGCGGGGATCAAGAGACCCAGTACTTC.